The 16 T cell receptor beta chains listed next were all sequenced from one sample in a study of shared clonotypes between healthy human individuals. The table came from immunoSEQ multiplex PCR; TCRdb's copy has only in-frame clones and leaves some out. This table has under 750,000 clones, around 77% appearing once. The specimen was memory CD4+ T cells sorted from blood. The subset: CD45RA-negative fraction. These receptors were collected from a woman aged 30 to 39 in good health.

The rearrangement uses TRBV25-1 and TRBJ2-1; 7 bases map to TRBD2. Trimming at V came to 4 bases and at J to 9 bases, leaving 12 bases not matched to a gene. Germline V gene data show CDR1 as MGHDK and CDR2 as SYGVNS. CDR3 length equals 15 residues. For the CDR3, the DNA is TGTGCCAGCAGTGGGTTTGCGGGGGACCTGAGTGAGCAGTTCTTC. As protein: CASSGFAGDLSEQFF.

The chain uses TRBV28 and TRBJ1-5, with D hard to call. The CDR3 has 17 amino acids. Germline V lookup: CDR1 MDHEN, CDR2 SYDVKM. The ends were cut back, 5 bases at V and 2 bases at J, with 19 bases in the middle. CDR3 region: CASSPPRWGIGNQPQHF. The CDR3 nucleotides are TGTGCCAGCAGTCCGCCCCGGTGGGGTATTGGCAATCAGCCCCAGCATTTT.

The gene calls are TRBV18 and TRBJ2-1; D ambiguous. V was pared by 2 bases and J by 4 bases, with 9 bases between. The germline CDR1 and CDR2 sequences are KGHSH and LQKENI. The CDR3 loop spans 14 amino acids. The CDR3 sequence is CASSPVTGYNEQFF. The CDR3 DNA reads TGTGCCAGCTCACCAGTTACGGGTTACAATGAGCAGTTCTTC. The full variable domain, with the rest looked up from reference TRBV18 and TRBJ2-1, is NAGVMQNPRHLVRRRGQEARLRCSPMKGHSHVYWYRQLPEEGLKFMVYLQKENIIDESGMPKERFSAEFPKEGPSILRIQQVVRGDSAAYFCASSPVTGYNEQFFGPGTRLTVL.

In its sample, this clone was seen a few times. V is TRBV25-1 and J is TRBJ2-7; D remains unclear. The germline V gene encodes CDR1 MGHDK and CDR2 SYGVNS. V lost 5 bases and J 2 bases, leaving 16 bases between the germline ends. CDR3 length equals 15 residues. The chain's CDR3 is CASSPPHGRTYEQYF. DNA of the CDR3: TGTGCCAGCAGTCCCCCCCACGGCAGGACCTACGAGCAGTACTTC.

About this clone itself: Distinct nucleotide sequences in the sample also encode this CDR3. V gene TRBV20-1 combines with J gene TRBJ2-1; D is unresolved. Looked up from germline, CDR1 is DFQATT and CDR2 is SNEGSKA (reference sequence). Trimming shortened V by 7 bases and J by 1 base, and 5 bases separated the two germline ends. CDR3 length equals 11 residues. The CDR3 DNA reads as TGCAGTGTCGGTTCCTACAATGAGCAGTTCTTC. Translation: CSVGSYNEQFF.

The chain is built from TRBV21-1 and TRBJ2-7; the table's D call, TRBD1, has no DNA check behind it. TRBV21-1 is a documented pseudogene. This CDR3 is 12 amino acids long. The CDR3 region has the DNA TGTGCCAGCAGCAAAACAGGGGCCGAGCAGTACTTC. Protein: CASSKTGAEQYF.

This rearrangement joins TRBV7-8 to TRBJ1-1; 7 positions match TRBD1. The CDR3 is 15 residues long. Losses at the gene ends were 5 bases for V and 3 bases for J; bases not matched to a gene: 9. CDR1 and CDR2 (germline): SGHVS, FQNEAQ. The CDR3 nucleotides are TGTGCCAGCAGCGCCGACAGGGTGGTCGACACTGAAGCTTTCTTT. This encodes CASSADRVVDTEAFF.

The chain has TRBV7-9 and TRBJ2-1; 8 bases agree with TRBD1. The CDR3 has 15 residues. J lost 3 bases, V lost 3 bases, and 4 bases had no gene match. Germline CDR1 is SEHNR and CDR2 is FQNEAQ (reference sequence). CDR3: CASSFPGTGYNEQFF. The DNA for the CDR3 is TGTGCCAGCAGCTTTCCCGGGACAGGCTACAATGAGCAGTTCTTC.

The chain combines TRBV7-8 with TRBJ1-3, with D maybe TRBD1 (6 bases). This CDR3 spans 15 amino acids. Germline CDR1 is SGHVS and CDR2 is FQNEAQ. The V end was cut by 4 bases, the J end by 0 bases, with 10 bases between. CDR3 loop: CASSSDRSSGNTIYF. The CDR3 bases are TGTGCCAGCAGCTCCGACAGGAGCTCTGGAAACACCATATATTTT.

Details on this clone: Distinct nucleotide sequences in the sample also encode this CDR3. This chain uses TRBV6-5 with TRBJ2-2; D is perhaps TRBD2 (5 bases). The CDR3 length is 13 residues. Germline V gene lookup returns CDR1 MNHEY and CDR2 SVGAGI. Deletions cut 2 bases from V and 9 bases from J, with 10 bases between. CDR3 sequence (DNA): TGTGCCAGCAGTTACCGGACTGGCCGGGAGCTGTTTTTT. Translating it yields CASSYRTGRELFF.

This clone was recorded once. The chain has TRBV6-4 and TRBJ1-5; the match to TRBD1 covers 9 bases. This CDR3 has 16 amino acids. The junction had 8 bases not matched to a gene; V was cut back by 2 bases and J by 6 bases. Germline values: CDR1 MRHNA, CDR2 SNTAGT. The CDR3: CASSDGGQGRVQPQHF. The CDR3 region has the DNA TGTGCCAGCAGTGACGGAGGACAGGGGAGGGTTCAGCCCCAGCATTTT.

The CDR3 DNA reads as TGTGCCAGCAGAAAGAACCGGGACAGGGGACAAGAGACCCAGTACTTC. Translated, it gives CASRKNRDRGQETQYF. The V and J genes are TRBV28 and TRBJ2-5, with TRBD1 matching over 10 bases. V lost 6 bases to trimming and J lost 2 bases; unmatched junction nucleotides: 9. Looked up from germline, CDR1 is MDHEN and CDR2 is SYDVKM. There are 16 residues in the CDR3.

This clone was counted once. V usage is TRBV27 and J usage is TRBJ1-5; maybe TRBD1 (6 bases). Between the trimmed V and J ends, which lost 5 bases and 6 bases, there was a span of 14 bases. The CDR3 runs to 14 residues. Germline V CDR1 and CDR2: MNHEY, SMNVEV (reference sequence). The chain's CDR3 is CASSVQGPRQPQHF. The CDR3 nucleotides are TGTGCCAGCAGTGTACAGGGCCCCCGTCAGCCCCAGCATTTT.

This chain links TRBV18 with TRBJ1-3, with D unclear. The V end lost 5 bases, the J end lost 0 bases, and 11 bases lay between the germline ends. Germline lookup yields CDR1 KGHSH and CDR2 LQKENI. CDR3 length equals 15 residues. CDR3 sequence reads: CASSTTQSSGNTIYF. The CDR3 DNA sequence: TGTGCCAGCTCAACGACACAATCCTCTGGAAACACCATATATTTT.

The chain combines TRBV28 with TRBJ1-1; maybe TRBD1 (5 bases). CDR3 size: 15 residues. V was shortened by 8 bases and J by 3 bases, with 19 bases between the two germline ends. In germline, CDR1 is MDHEN, CDR2 SYDVKM. CDR3 coding DNA: TGTGCCAGCTCATCCCCCGGGGGGAGGGACACTGAAGCTTTCTTT. Residues: CASSSPGGRDTEAFF.

The chain combines TRBV18 with TRBJ2-3; tentatively, D is TRBD1 (6 bases). Germline loops: CDR1 KGHSH, CDR2 LQKENI. The V and J ends lost 2 bases and 4 bases respectively, with 13 bases between them. There are 15 residues in the CDR3. The CDR3 sequence is CASSPTGQASDTQYF. As DNA, the CDR3 is TGTGCCAGCTCACCAACAGGGCAAGCCTCAGATACGCAGTATTTT.